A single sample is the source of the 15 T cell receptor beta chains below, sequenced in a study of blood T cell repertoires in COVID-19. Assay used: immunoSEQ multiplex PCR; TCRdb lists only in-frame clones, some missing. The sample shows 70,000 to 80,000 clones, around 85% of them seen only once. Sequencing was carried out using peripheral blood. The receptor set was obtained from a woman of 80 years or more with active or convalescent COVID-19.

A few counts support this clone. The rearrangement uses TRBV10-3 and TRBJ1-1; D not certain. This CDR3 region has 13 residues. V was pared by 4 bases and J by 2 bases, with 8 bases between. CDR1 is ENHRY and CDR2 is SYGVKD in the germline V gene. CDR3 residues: CAISATSNTEAFF. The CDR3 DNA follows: TGTGCCATCAGTGCAACATCCAACACTGAAGCTTTCTTT.

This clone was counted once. The CDR3 loop is CASSPSRVAGELFF. For the CDR3, the DNA is TGTGCCAGCTCACCATCCAGGGTTGCCGGGGAGCTGTTTTTT. The chain uses TRBV18 and TRBJ2-2; possibly TRBD1 for D (5 bases). There are 14 residues in the CDR3. CDR1 and CDR2 from the germline V gene are KGHSH and LQKENI. Trimming removed 2 bases at V and 6 bases at J, with 10 bases between. The full variable domain, with the rest looked up from reference TRBV18 and TRBJ2-2, is NAGVMQNPRHLVRRRGQEARLRCSPMKGHSHVYWYRQLPEEGLKFMVYLQKENIIDESGMPKERFSAEFPKEGPSILRIQQVVRGDSAAYFCASSPSRVAGELFFGEGSRLTVL.

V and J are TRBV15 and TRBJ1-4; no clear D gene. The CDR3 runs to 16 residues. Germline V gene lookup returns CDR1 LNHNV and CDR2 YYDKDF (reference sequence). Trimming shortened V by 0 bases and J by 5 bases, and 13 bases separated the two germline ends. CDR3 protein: CATSRDKVGGNEKLFF. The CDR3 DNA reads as TGTGCCACCAGCAGAGATAAGGTCGGCGGAAATGAAAAACTGTTTTTT.

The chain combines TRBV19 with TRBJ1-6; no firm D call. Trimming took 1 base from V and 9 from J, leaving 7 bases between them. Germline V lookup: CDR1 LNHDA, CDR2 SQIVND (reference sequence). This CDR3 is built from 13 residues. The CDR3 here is CASSIAEGSPLHF. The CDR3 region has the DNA TGTGCCAGTAGTATAGCGGAGGGTTCACCCCTCCACTTT.

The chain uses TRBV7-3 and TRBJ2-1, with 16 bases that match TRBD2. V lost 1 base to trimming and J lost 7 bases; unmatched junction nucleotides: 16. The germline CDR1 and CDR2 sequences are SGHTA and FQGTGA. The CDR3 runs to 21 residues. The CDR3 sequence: CASSLNPPTTGLAGGRNEQFF. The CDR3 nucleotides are TGTGCCAGCAGCTTAAACCCGCCCACCACGGGACTAGCGGGGGGGCGAAATGAGCAGTTCTTC.

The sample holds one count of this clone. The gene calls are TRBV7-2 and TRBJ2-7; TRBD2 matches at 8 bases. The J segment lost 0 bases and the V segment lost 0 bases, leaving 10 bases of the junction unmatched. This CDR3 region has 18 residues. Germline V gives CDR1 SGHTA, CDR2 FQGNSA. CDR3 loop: CASSLALHGGGLSYEQYF. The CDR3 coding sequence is TGTGCCAGCAGCTTAGCTCTTCACGGCGGGGGGCTCTCCTACGAGCAGTACTTC.

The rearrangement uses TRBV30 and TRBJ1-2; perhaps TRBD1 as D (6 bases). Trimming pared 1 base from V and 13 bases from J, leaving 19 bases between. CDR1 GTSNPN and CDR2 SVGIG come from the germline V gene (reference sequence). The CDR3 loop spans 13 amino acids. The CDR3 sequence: CAWSGRDTDPGTF. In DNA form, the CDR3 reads TGTGCCTGGAGTGGCCGGGACACCGACCCGGGCACCTTC.

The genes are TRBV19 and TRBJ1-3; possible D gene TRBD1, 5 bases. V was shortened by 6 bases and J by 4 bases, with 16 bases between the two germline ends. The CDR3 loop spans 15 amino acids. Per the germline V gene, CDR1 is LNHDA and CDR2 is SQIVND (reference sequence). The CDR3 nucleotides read TGTGCCAGTAGCTACTACCGGGACTCGGGAAACACCATATATTTT. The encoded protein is CASSYYRDSGNTIYF.

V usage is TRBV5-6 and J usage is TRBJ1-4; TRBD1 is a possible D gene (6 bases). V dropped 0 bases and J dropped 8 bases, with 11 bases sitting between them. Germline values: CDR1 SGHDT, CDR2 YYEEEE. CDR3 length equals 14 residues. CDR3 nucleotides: TGTGCCAGCAGCTTGGATCGGACAGAAGAAAAACTGTTTTTT. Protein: CASSLDRTEEKLFF.

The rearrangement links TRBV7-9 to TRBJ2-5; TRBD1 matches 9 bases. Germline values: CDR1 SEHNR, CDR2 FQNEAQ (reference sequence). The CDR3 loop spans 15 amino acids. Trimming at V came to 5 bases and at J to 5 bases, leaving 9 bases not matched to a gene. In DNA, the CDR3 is TGTGCCAGCAGCGCCGGACAGGGGAGTGTGGAGACCCAGTACTTC. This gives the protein CASSAGQGSVETQYF.

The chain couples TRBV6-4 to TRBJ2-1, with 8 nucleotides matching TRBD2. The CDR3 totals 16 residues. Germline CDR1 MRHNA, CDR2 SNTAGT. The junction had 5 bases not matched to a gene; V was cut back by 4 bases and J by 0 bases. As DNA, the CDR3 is TGTGCCAGCAGTGCTACTAGCGGAGGCTCCTACAATGAGCAGTTCTTC. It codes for CASSATSGGSYNEQFF.

The CDR3 protein is CATSQAPLETQYF. The CDR3, as DNA: TGTGCCACCAGTCAAGCGCCGTTAGAGACCCAGTACTTC. The rearrangement uses TRBV24-1 and TRBJ2-5, with D hard to call. The CDR3 has 13 amino acids. Trimming left V 6 bases short and J 4 bases short, with 11 bases between. CDR1 and CDR2 (germline): KGHDR, SFDVKD.

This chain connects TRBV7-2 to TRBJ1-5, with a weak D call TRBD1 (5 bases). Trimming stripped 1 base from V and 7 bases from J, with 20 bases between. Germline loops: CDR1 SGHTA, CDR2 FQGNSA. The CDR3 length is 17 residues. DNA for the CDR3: TGTGCCAGCAGCTTAGGCCCCCCGGGGAGGGGCGGGCAGCCCCAGCATTTT. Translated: CASSLGPPGRGGQPQHF.

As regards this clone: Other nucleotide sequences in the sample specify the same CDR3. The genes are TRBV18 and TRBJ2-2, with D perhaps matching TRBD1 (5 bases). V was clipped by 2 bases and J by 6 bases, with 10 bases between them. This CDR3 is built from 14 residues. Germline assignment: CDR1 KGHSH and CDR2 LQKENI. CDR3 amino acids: CASSPTGGAGELFF. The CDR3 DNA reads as TGTGCCAGCTCACCAACAGGCGGAGCCGGGGAGCTGTTTTTT.

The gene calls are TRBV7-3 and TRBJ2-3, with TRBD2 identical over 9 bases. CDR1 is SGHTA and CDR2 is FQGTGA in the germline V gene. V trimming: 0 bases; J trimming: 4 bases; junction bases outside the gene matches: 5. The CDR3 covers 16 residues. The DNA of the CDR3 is TGTGCCAGCAGCTTAACGGCGAGCGGGGGGCCAGATACGCAGTATTTT. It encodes CASSLTASGGPDTQYF.